This record covers a single T cell receptor (beta chain). Its antigen remains unidentified. These data are taken from a study of cytomegalovirus exposure and HLA in healthy donors. Germline assignment: CDR1 LGHNA and CDR2 YNFKEQ. The CDR3 covers 14 residues. Germline trimming cut 1 base from V and 7 bases from J; bases unmatched to any gene: 1. Overall study results and limits: The study carried out a later analysis of TCR beta sequences. It associated 15,000 to 20,000 of them with specific HLA alleles at a false discovery rate of 0.05. TCR beta chains associated with HLA were, in a later analysis, more clonally expanded than equally common others. Researchers catalogued approximately 170 TCR beta chains as cytomegalovirus-associated.

PCR was performed using 60 Vbeta and 13 Jbeta primers. The table came from immunoSEQ multiplex PCR; TCRdb's copy has only in-frame clones and leaves some out. The repertoire holds approximately 190,000 clones, with around 85% as singletons. The clonotype was recovered from a man in his forties in good health and CMV-seropositive. This chain joins TRBV4-2 and TRBJ2-2, with 9 bases that match TRBD1. Specimen: PBMCs. The CDR3: CASSQGTGVGELFF. Written as DNA, the CDR3 is TGTGCCAGCAGCCAAGGGACAGGGGTCGGGGAGCTGTTTTTT.